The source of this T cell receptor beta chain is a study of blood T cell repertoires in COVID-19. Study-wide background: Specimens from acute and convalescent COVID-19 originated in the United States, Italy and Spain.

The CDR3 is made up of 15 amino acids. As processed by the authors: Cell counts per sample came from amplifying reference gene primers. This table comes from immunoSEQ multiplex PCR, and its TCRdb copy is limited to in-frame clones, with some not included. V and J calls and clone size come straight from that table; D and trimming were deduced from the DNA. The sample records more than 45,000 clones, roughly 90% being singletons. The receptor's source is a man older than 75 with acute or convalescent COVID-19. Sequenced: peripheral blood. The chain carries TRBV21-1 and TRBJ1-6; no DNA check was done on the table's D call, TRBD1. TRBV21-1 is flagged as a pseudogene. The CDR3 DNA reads TGTGCCAGCTTTCCCCCCCCCAGGGGAAATTCACCCCTCCACTTT. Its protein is CASFPPPRGNSPLHF.